This TCR beta chain is from a study of T-cell memory formation after mild COVID-19. The CDR3 runs 15 residues. CDR1 is GTSNPN, CDR2 SVGIG, per germline (reference sequence). V was cut by 2 bases and J by 0 bases, with 11 bases left in between. MiXCR was run by TCRdb on the 5' RACE reads, yielding one entry per CDR3 protein. The sample has 300,000 to 350,000 distinct CDR3 sequences; approximately 14% are singletons. This clonotype showed up many times. Its matching antigen is unknown. Findings of the study overall: SARS-CoV-2 specificity of second-wave clones peaking day 37 was unconfirmed.

This clonotype was obtained from a man between 18 and 29 years old who had mild COVID-19 (a few samples of this study predate the infection). Cell type and time point are not known. The chain employs TRBV30 and TRBJ1-3, with D possibly being TRBD1 (6 bases). Sequencing input: PBMCs or a T cell subset sorted from them (not recorded which). This CDR3 is CAWSRGAISGNTIYF. Written as DNA, the CDR3 is TGTGCCTGGAGTAGGGGGGCCATCTCTGGAAACACCATATATTTT.